Below are 32 T cell receptor beta chains sequenced from a single sample in a study of T cell responses to AZD1222 COVID-19 vaccine. Only in-frame clones appear in the TCRdb table, and some are missing; sequencing was by immunoSEQ multiplex PCR. The profile shows roughly 140,000 clones, about 92% of them singletons. This specimen was peripheral blood, taken on day 0 of AZD1222 vaccination. These receptors all stem from an adult in good health.

The CDR3 sequence: CASAPEFQPQHF. The CDR3 region has the DNA TGTGCTAGTGCCCCGGAGTTTCAGCCCCAGCATTTT. The V gene is TRBV12-5, the J gene TRBJ1-5; no reliable D call. The CDR3 is 12 residues long. In germline, CDR1 is LGHNT, CDR2 FRNRAP. Between the trimmed V and J ends, which lost 7 bases and 6 bases, there was a span of 10 bases. The whole variable domain, remainder taken from reference TRBV12-5 and TRBJ1-5, is DARVTQTPRHKVTEMGQEVTMRCQPILGHNTVFWYRQTMMQGLELLAYFRNRAPLDDSGMPKDRFSAEMPDATLATLKIQPSEPRDSAVYFCASAPEFQPQHFGDGTRLSIL.

J is TRBJ1-1 and V is TRBV18, with a tentative D call TRBD1 (5 bases). V dropped 5 bases and J dropped 2 bases, with 9 bases sitting between them. The CDR3 has 13 amino acids. Germline loops: CDR1 KGHSH, CDR2 LQKENI. The CDR3 here is CASSRGVNTEAFF. The CDR3 DNA sequence: TGTGCCAGCTCAAGAGGGGTAAACACTGAAGCTTTCTTT.

This chain uses TRBV6-5 with TRBJ1-3, with D maybe TRBD1 (6 bases). Germline CDR1 and CDR2: MNHEY and SVGAGI. The CDR3 contains 15 residues. Trimming stripped 6 bases from V and 1 base from J, with 13 bases between. The CDR3 protein is CASRITGHSGNTIYF. The CDR3 DNA sequence: TGTGCCAGCAGGATAACGGGACATTCTGGAAACACCATATATTTT.

CDR3 in DNA: TGTGCCAGCAGCTTGGGGCAGCCGCTCTATGGCTACACCTTC. Encoded protein: CASSLGQPLYGYTF. The V call is TRBV5-8, the J call TRBJ1-2; D call uncertain. Trimming took off 0 bases at V and 4 bases at J, with 10 bases between the two ends. The CDR3 spans 14 residues. Germline CDR1 is SGHTS and CDR2 is YDEGEE. The whole variable domain, filled in from reference TRBV5-8 and TRBJ1-2, reads EAGVTQSPTHLIKTRGQQATLRCSPISGHTSVYWYQQALGLGLQFLLWYDEGEERNRGNFPPRFSGRQFPNYSSELNVNALELEDSALYLCASSLGQPLYGYTFGSGTRLTVV.

The CDR3 DNA is TGCGCCAGCAGCCCGAGGGCAGGGAGCGGTAATTCACCCCTCCACTTT. Translated: CASSPRAGSGNSPLHF. The chain is built from TRBV5-1 and TRBJ1-6; TRBD1 is a possible D gene (5 bases). The CDR3 consists of 16 residues. From germline, CDR1 is SGHRS and CDR2 YFSETQ. With 4 bases removed from V and 6 bases from J, the gap between germline ends came to 17 bases.

The gene calls are TRBV6-5 and TRBJ2-7, with D possibly matching TRBD1 (5 bases). CDR3 length: 14 amino acids. The germline V gene encodes CDR1 MNHEY and CDR2 SVGAGI. Deletions cut 0 bases from V and 7 bases from J, with 13 bases between. The chain's CDR3 is CASSYSQGRWEQYF. In DNA form, the CDR3 reads TGTGCCAGCAGTTACTCGCAGGGTCGTTGGGAGCAGTACTTC.

V is TRBV7-9 and J is TRBJ2-1; 10 nucleotides align to TRBD2. Germline lookup yields CDR1 SEHNR and CDR2 FQNEAQ (reference sequence). J lost 15 bases, V lost 5 bases, and 10 bases had no gene match. The CDR3 is 13 residues long. The DNA for the CDR3 is TGTGCCAGCAGCCTAGAAGCGGGAGGGACACGGTTCTTC. This codes for CASSLEAGGTRFF.

This chain connects TRBV7-3 to TRBJ2-7; no firm D call. The germline V gene has CDR1 SGHTA and CDR2 FQGTGA. V shed 1 base and J shed 4 bases, with 8 bases lying between them. This CDR3 is 13 amino acids long. CDR3 sequence (DNA): TGTGCCAGCAGCTTAAACGGGCGGTACGAGCAGTACTTC. This translates into CASSLNGRYEQYF. The full variable domain, with the rest looked up from reference TRBV7-3 and TRBJ2-7, is GAGVSQTPSNKVTEKGKYVELRCDPISGHTALYWYRQSLGQGPEFLIYFQGTGAADDSGLPNDRFFAVRPEGSVSTLKIQRTERGDSAVYLCASSLNGRYEQYFGPGTRLTVT.

The chain couples TRBV11-2 to TRBJ2-2; D is possibly TRBD2 (6 bases). The CDR3 is 16 amino acids. Germline lookup yields CDR1 SGHAT and CDR2 FQNNGV. Trimming shortened V by 4 bases and J by 2 bases, and 14 bases separated the two germline ends. The CDR3 nucleotides read TGTGCCAGCAGCTCAAGGGTGGGAGGCAACACCGGGGAGCTGTTTTTT. It codes for CASSSRVGGNTGELFF.

A single count supports this clone. The chain combines TRBV4-1 with TRBJ1-6; 8 bases align to TRBD1. Unmatched junction bases numbered 8, after V lost 1 base and J lost 6 bases. Germline CDR1 and CDR2: MGHRA and YSYEKL. The CDR3 runs to 17 residues. In nucleotides, the CDR3 is TGCGCCAGCAGCCAAGCCCGCGGACAGGGAGGTAATTCACCCCTCCACTTT. This encodes CASSQARGQGGNSPLHF.

V usage is TRBV7-2 and J usage is TRBJ1-3; 8 bases match TRBD1. The trim removed 6 bases at V and 0 bases at J, leaving 4 bases unmatched. CDR1 and CDR2 from the germline V gene are SGHTA and FQGNSA. This CDR3 region has 15 residues. CDR3 residues: CASRSTGDSGNTIYF. CDR3 in DNA: TGTGCCAGCAGATCGACAGGGGACTCTGGAAACACCATATATTTT.

The rearrangement joins TRBV27 to TRBJ2-7; D unclear. Germline V CDR1 and CDR2: MNHEY, SMNVEV (reference sequence). The CDR3 runs to 13 residues. V dropped 0 bases and J dropped 9 bases, with 12 bases sitting between them. CDR3: CASSLSDKNWQYF. CDR3 nucleotides: TGTGCCAGCAGTTTATCTGACAAGAATTGGCAGTACTTC.

V usage is TRBV12-3 or TRBV12-4 and J usage is TRBJ2-1; D might be TRBD1 (5 bases). The germline V and J ends were trimmed by 5 bases and 4 bases, with 9 bases remaining between them. The CDR3 contains 13 residues. CDR3 sequence: CASSQTDYNEQFF. The CDR3 DNA reads TGTGCCAGCAGTCAGACAGATTACAATGAGCAGTTCTTC.

The chain joins TRBV7-2 to TRBJ1-2, with no clear D. The CDR3 is 13 amino acids. Germline lookup yields CDR1 SGHTA and CDR2 FQGNSA. Trimming left V 7 bases short and J 4 bases short, with 13 bases between. The DNA of the CDR3 is TGTGCCAGCACTATGGAGGCATTCTATGGCTACACCTTC. Amino acids: CASTMEAFYGYTF.

This clone was counted between two and nine times. J is TRBJ1-2 and V is TRBV2; 9 bases are a match to TRBD1. This CDR3 has 14 residues. V trimming: 3 bases; J trimming: 6 bases; junction bases outside the gene matches: 5. The germline V gene encodes CDR1 SNHLY and CDR2 FYNNEI. CDR3 amino acids: CASSDMTGGHGYTF. The CDR3 DNA reads TGTGCCAGCAGTGATATGACAGGGGGGCATGGCTACACCTTC.

This chain joins TRBV5-1 and TRBJ1-6; TRBD1 is a possible D gene (5 bases). Germline-derived CDR1 and CDR2 are SGHRS and YFSETQ. Trimming left V 5 bases short and J 8 bases short, with 14 bases between. The length of the CDR3 is 14 residues. The CDR3 protein is CASRRQGSDSPLHF. The CDR3, as DNA: TGCGCCAGCAGACGGCAGGGTAGTGATTCACCCCTCCACTTT.

This rearrangement joins TRBV4-2 to TRBJ2-2, with 12 nucleotides matching TRBD2. The germline V gene encodes CDR1 LGHNA and CDR2 YNFKEQ. The CDR3 totals 17 residues. The trim removed 4 bases at V and 5 bases at J, leaving 8 bases unmatched. This chain's CDR3 is CASSPTSGGLRTGELFF. For the CDR3, the DNA is TGTGCCAGCAGCCCGACTAGCGGGGGCCTGCGGACCGGGGAGCTGTTTTTT.

CDR3 DNA sequence: TGTGCCAGCAGCGCTAAGGAGTATGAGCAGTTCTTC. This gives the protein CASSAKEYEQFF. The V gene is TRBV9, the J gene TRBJ2-1; D gene uncertain. V was clipped by 3 bases and J by 8 bases, with 9 bases between them. This CDR3 contains 12 residues. In germline, CDR1 is SGDLS, CDR2 YYNGEE.

This chain connects TRBV19 to TRBJ1-3, with a weak D call TRBD1 (6 bases). Germline CDR1 and CDR2: LNHDA and SQIVND (reference sequence). V lost 3 bases and J 2 bases, leaving 17 bases between the germline ends. This CDR3 has 17 residues. CDR3 DNA sequence: TGTGCCAGTAGTATCCAGCGGCAGGGGATCACTGGAAACACCATATATTTT. Its translation: CASSIQRQGITGNTIYF.

This clone was found once. The gene calls are TRBV7-8 and TRBJ1-1, with 9 bases matching TRBD1. The J segment lost 6 bases and the V segment lost 1 base, leaving 6 bases of the junction unmatched. The germline gives CDR1 SGHVS, CDR2 FQNEAQ. The CDR3 has 15 amino acids. CDR3 in amino acids: CASSLVQGALAEAFF. The CDR3 DNA is TGTGCCAGCAGCTTAGTACAGGGGGCTTTGGCTGAAGCTTTCTTT.

V and J are TRBV29-1 and TRBJ1-1; 9 positions match TRBD1. The ends lost 1 base at V and 5 bases at J; junction bases unmatched: 5. CDR3 length: 14 amino acids. Germline-derived CDR1 and CDR2 are SQVTM and ANQGSEA. The CDR3 DNA follows: TGCAGCGTTGAAGGGCCGGACAGGGGAACTGAAGCTTTCTTT. Its protein is CSVEGPDRGTEAFF. The full variable domain, completed using reference TRBV29-1 and TRBJ1-1, is SAVISQKPSRDICQRGTSLTIQCQVDSQVTMMFWYRQQPGQSLTLIATANQGSEATYESGFVIDKFPISRPNLTFSTLTVSNMSPEDSSIYLCSVEGPDRGTEAFFGQGTRLTVV.

Written as DNA, the CDR3 is TGTGCCAGCTCAAGCGGACTTGCCTGGGCGCAGTACTTC. This translates into CASSSGLAWAQYF. The rearrangement joins TRBV18 to TRBJ2-7; TRBD2 might be the D (5 bases). V gave up 5 bases and J gave up 9 bases, with 17 bases separating them. Germline lookup yields CDR1 KGHSH and CDR2 LQKENI. CDR3 length: 13 amino acids.

This clone has only one observation. This rearrangement joins TRBV2 to TRBJ1-1, with D uncertain. The CDR3 is made up of 14 amino acids. Trimming stripped 6 bases from V and 0 bases from J, with 11 bases between. The germline V gene has CDR1 SNHLY and CDR2 FYNNEI. This CDR3 reads CASSAQRMNTEAFF. The CDR3 DNA follows: TGTGCCAGCAGCGCTCAAAGGATGAACACTGAAGCTTTCTTT.

The V gene is TRBV5-4, the J gene TRBJ1-3; a possible D gene is TRBD1 (6 bases). Germline values: CDR1 SGHNT, CDR2 YYREEE (reference sequence). The CDR3 spans 14 residues. The V end lost 4 bases, the J end lost 2 bases, and 10 bases lay between the germline ends. The CDR3 is CASSERTAGNTIYF. The CDR3 DNA reads as TGTGCCAGCAGCGAACGGACAGCTGGAAACACCATATATTTT.

This clone was found once. The chain recombines TRBV7-9 with TRBJ2-3, with TRBD2 matching 8 bases. With V trimmed by 6 bases and J by 2 bases, 10 bases remained unmatched. The CDR3 has 16 amino acids. CDR1 is SEHNR, CDR2 FQNEAQ, per germline (reference sequence). DNA for the CDR3: TGTGCCAGCAGTTACGGGGGTAGCGGGAACACAGATACGCAGTATTTT. This gives the protein CASSYGGSGNTDTQYF.

J is TRBJ1-3 and V is TRBV7-8; unclear D gene. V lost 5 bases, J lost 3 bases, and 17 bases lay in between. Germline loops: CDR1 SGHVS, CDR2 FQNEAQ. The CDR3 extends over 16 amino acids. CDR3 residues: CASSPRAGALGNTIYF. As DNA, the CDR3 is TGTGCCAGCAGCCCTAGGGCAGGCGCCCTTGGAAACACCATATATTTT.

This clone was recorded once. V usage is TRBV3-1 (or the pseudogene TRBV3-2) and J usage is TRBJ2-5; tentative D call: TRBD2 (5 bases). Trimming removed 8 bases at V and 4 bases at J, with 11 bases between. Germline CDR1 is LGHDT and CDR2 is YNNKEL (reference sequence). CDR3 length: 12 residues. CDR3 sequence: CASDKSGETQYF. The DNA for the CDR3 is TGTGCCAGCGATAAAAGCGGAGAGACCCAGTACTTC.

The CDR3 bases are TGTGCCAGCAGTTCCCTCCCAAGGAACACTGAAGCTTTCTTT. Amino acid sequence: CASSSLPRNTEAFF. The chain is built from TRBV6-5 and TRBJ1-1; no firm D call. The V and J ends lost 4 bases and 1 base respectively, with 10 bases between them. Germline CDR1 and CDR2: MNHEY and SVGAGI. The CDR3 loop spans 14 amino acids.

This rearrangement joins TRBV6-5 to TRBJ2-2; D gene uncertain. The CDR3 totals 15 residues. Per the germline V gene, CDR1 is MNHEY and CDR2 is SVGAGI. Trimming removed 2 bases from V and 0 bases from J, with 7 bases in between. As DNA, the CDR3 is TGTGCCAGCAGTTACGGGTTCGCGAACACCGGGGAGCTGTTTTTT. It yields the protein CASSYGFANTGELFF.

The CDR3 sequence is CASSPKVGSNQPQHF. Written as DNA, the CDR3 is TGCGCCAGCAGCCCAAAGGTCGGTAGCAATCAGCCCCAGCATTTT. This chain connects TRBV4-1 to TRBJ1-5, with D unresolved. The CDR3 spans 15 residues. Germline V lookup: CDR1 MGHRA, CDR2 YSYEKL. V was trimmed by 4 bases and J by 0 bases, leaving 10 bases between them.

The chain uses TRBV3-1 (or the pseudogene TRBV3-2) and TRBJ1-4; the D is unclear. Trimming stripped 0 bases from V and 6 bases from J, with 14 bases between. Germline V gene sequence: CDR1 LGHDT, CDR2 YNNKEL (reference sequence). This CDR3 is built from 16 residues. DNA for the CDR3: TGTGCCAGCAGCCAAGATCTAGGGAGTTGGCATGAAAAACTGTTTTTT. Protein sequence: CASSQDLGSWHEKLFF.

The chain carries TRBV9 and TRBJ1-2, with D possibly matching TRBD1 (5 bases). Trimming stripped 0 bases from V and 2 bases from J, with 11 bases between. Germline loops: CDR1 SGDLS, CDR2 YYNGEE. This CDR3 is 15 amino acids long. DNA of the CDR3: TGTGCCAGCAGCGTAGGGGCAGGGCGAAACTATGGCTACACCTTC. It codes for CASSVGAGRNYGYTF.